These T cell receptor beta chains were read from a single sample in a study of shared clonotypes between healthy human individuals. Using immunoSEQ multiplex PCR, the repertoire was profiled, and TCRdb retains in-frame clones only, with some absent. Of about 2.4 million clones in the sample, approximately 92% were seen once. Sequenced material: naive CD4+ T cells sorted from blood. The source is a man in his late teens or twenties in good health. Both conserved end residues are trimmed from each CDR3. Each record gives: V gene, clone size, J gene, CDR3 protein. A clone size is listed for some rows: how often the clone was seen (once, few, many), or a class if it is expanded.

V gene: TRBV7-2
clone size: .
J gene: TRBJ1-5
CDR3 protein: ASSLAGQYSNQPQH

V gene: TRBV5-6
clone size: .
J gene: TRBJ1-3
CDR3 protein: ASSLGMDRGRRNTIY

V gene: TRBV28
clone size: .
J gene: TRBJ1-6
CDR3 protein: ASSRGGTGSPLH

V gene: TRBV5-1
clone size: once
J gene: TRBJ2-5
CDR3 protein: ASSLDGSGQETQY

V gene: TRBV4-1
clone size: .
J gene: TRBJ1-1
CDR3 protein: ASSEGRLQGALTEAF

V gene: TRBV2
clone size: .
J gene: TRBJ2-2
CDR3 protein: ASTDKLNTGELF

V gene: TRBV11-2
clone size: .
J gene: TRBJ1-6
CDR3 protein: ASSRTGDSPLH

V gene: TRBV13
clone size: .
J gene: TRBJ2-3
CDR3 protein: ASSPPRSSGGGDTQY

V gene: TRBV19
clone size: .
J gene: TRBJ2-7
CDR3 protein: ASSQQGADEQY

V gene: TRBV18
clone size: .
J gene: TRBJ1-1
CDR3 protein: ASSPNQGGTEAF

V gene: TRBV6-4
clone size: .
J gene: TRBJ1-5
CDR3 protein: ASSDSGQPINQPQH

V gene: TRBV7-9
clone size: .
J gene: TRBJ2-1
CDR3 protein: ASSRTGDRYNEQF

V gene: TRBV5-8
clone size: .
J gene: TRBJ1-3
CDR3 protein: ASSASWDYTIY

V gene: TRBV6-6
clone size: .
J gene: TRBJ2-7
CDR3 protein: ASSYLAYEQY

V gene: TRBV25-1
clone size: .
J gene: TRBJ2-2
CDR3 protein: ASKAGGNTGELF

V gene: TRBV5-6
clone size: .
J gene: TRBJ1-5
CDR3 protein: ASTLGVANQPQH

V gene: TRBV4-1
clone size: .
J gene: TRBJ1-1
CDR3 protein: ASSRGTGGVNTEAF

V gene: TRBV5-3
clone size: .
J gene: TRBJ2-3
CDR3 protein: ARSLGRGRDGTDTQY

V gene: TRBV29-1
clone size: .
J gene: TRBJ2-5
CDR3 protein: SATSGIQETQY

V gene: TRBV12-5
clone size: .
J gene: TRBJ2-1
CDR3 protein: ASGLVLAGVVSHEQF

V gene: TRBV27
clone size: .
J gene: TRBJ1-5
CDR3 protein: AGLGPQH

V gene: TRBV6-5
clone size: .
J gene: TRBJ2-7
CDR3 protein: ASSATYEQY

V gene: TRBV30
clone size: .
J gene: TRBJ2-7
CDR3 protein: AWNSGTGYEQY

V gene: TRBV7-2
clone size: .
J gene: TRBJ1-3
CDR3 protein: ASRRQGSTGNTIY

V gene: TRBV7-2
clone size: .
J gene: TRBJ2-6
CDR3 protein: ASSLGAEGANVLT

V gene: TRBV7-9
clone size: .
J gene: TRBJ2-7
CDR3 protein: ASSLARLGSGSYEQY

V gene: TRBV19
clone size: once
J gene: TRBJ2-7
CDR3 protein: ASSTQRESHEQY

V gene: TRBV6-1
clone size: .
J gene: TRBJ2-7
CDR3 protein: ASSVGPNYEQY

V gene: TRBV14
clone size: .
J gene: TRBJ2-7
CDR3 protein: ASSFRLAARPYEQY

V gene: TRBV10-2
clone size: .
J gene: TRBJ1-1
CDR3 protein: ASSEGFGQGNTEAF

V gene: TRBV2
clone size: .
J gene: TRBJ1-5
CDR3 protein: ASREGPSQPQH

V gene: TRBV6-5
clone size: .
J gene: TRBJ1-1
CDR3 protein: ASNRGGLGTEAF

V gene: TRBV18
clone size: .
J gene: TRBJ1-2
CDR3 protein: ASSRVGGLGYT

V gene: TRBV7-2
clone size: once
J gene: TRBJ1-2
CDR3 protein: ASSSQGPNYGYT

V gene: TRBV5-1
clone size: .
J gene: TRBJ2-5
CDR3 protein: ASSRGDGGTQY

V gene: TRBV18
clone size: .
J gene: TRBJ2-7
CDR3 protein: ASSPEMGAYEQY

V gene: TRBV19
clone size: .
J gene: TRBJ2-7
CDR3 protein: ASSISGLNSYEQY

V gene: TRBV11-2
clone size: .
J gene: TRBJ2-5
CDR3 protein: ASSAGTAGKYQETQY

V gene: TRBV5-1
clone size: .
J gene: TRBJ2-7
CDR3 protein: ASSLAGFPYEQY

V gene: TRBV5-1
clone size: .
J gene: TRBJ2-7
CDR3 protein: ASSLGSGAYEQY